These 21 T cell receptor beta chains originate from one sample sequenced in a study of molecular identifiers for immune sequencing clone quantification. MiXCR, run by TCRdb on the PCR reads, gives a single entry per CDR3 protein. The sample holds around 470,000 distinct CDR3 sequences, 20% to 25% seen once. Sequencing used naive CD8+ T cells from blood, with Jurkat cell RNA spiked in. Subset noted: FACS-sorted CD8+CD4-CCR7+CD45RA+ naive T cells. The receptors come from a human donor in good health. Some libraries in this study had Jurkat cell RNA spiked in.

Only one count was recorded for this clonotype. A read error may explain this, as a much larger clone is one base away. J is TRBJ1-1 and V is TRBV6-2 or TRBV6-3; D may be TRBD1 (5 bases). Germline V lookup: CDR1 MNHEY, CDR2 SVGEGT. The length of the CDR3 is 13 residues. The CDR3: CAGSHRTLAEAFF. DNA for the CDR3: TGTGCCGGCAGTCACAGGACGTTGGCTGAAGCTTTCTTT.

At least ten counts were recorded for this clonotype. The gene calls are TRBV4-3 and TRBJ2-3; D possibly corresponds to TRBD2 (5 bases). The CDR3 totals 17 residues. Germline CDR1 and CDR2: LGHNA and YSLEER. Trimming stripped 0 bases from V and 2 bases from J, with 15 bases between. CDR3 sequence reads: CASSQDFDREITDTQYF. CDR3 DNA sequence: TGCGCCAGCAGCCAAGATTTTGATCGGGAAATCACAGATACGCAGTATTTT.

As concerns this clonotype: A much larger clone is a single base away; this may be a read error. This chain links TRBV27 with TRBJ1-1; 8 nucleotides align to TRBD1. Germline V gene lookup returns CDR1 MNHEY and CDR2 SMNVEV (reference sequence). The CDR3 length is 13 residues. CDR3 amino acids: CASKLTGAAEALF. In nucleotides, the CDR3 is TGTGCCAGCAAATTGACAGGGGCTGCTGAAGCTCTCTTT.

The V gene is TRBV4-3, the J gene TRBJ1-3, with D maybe TRBD1 (6 bases). Trimming took off 0 bases at V and 1 base at J, with 10 bases between the two ends. This CDR3 comprises 16 residues. Germline CDR1 reads LGHNA; CDR2 reads YSLEER. CDR3 sequence reads: CASSQDKDRSGNTIYF. The CDR3 region has the DNA TGCGCCAGCAGCCAAGATAAAGACAGGTCTGGAAACACCATATATTTT.

This clonotype showed up many times. The gene calls are TRBV14 and TRBJ2-7; 7 nucleotides align to TRBD1. This CDR3 has 14 amino acids. Per the germline V gene, CDR1 is SGHDN and CDR2 is FVKESK. J gave up 6 bases and V 4 bases, and 9 bases lay outside the gene matches. CDR3 nucleotide sequence: TGTGCCAGCAGCCCCCGACAGGGCCTCGGCGAGCAGTACTTC. It translates to CASSPRQGLGEQYF.

This clonotype has just a few counts. The chain joins TRBV29-1 to TRBJ2-7; unclear D gene. V gave up 1 base and J gave up 1 base, with 5 bases separating them. CDR1 is SQVTM, CDR2 ANQGSEA, per germline. The CDR3 extends over 12 amino acids. The CDR3 region has the DNA TGCAGCGTTGAAGTTTATTCCTACGAGCAGTACTTC. It yields the protein CSVEVYSYEQYF.

The chain recombines TRBV13 with TRBJ2-7; D might be TRBD1 or TRBD2, each matching 5 bases. Trimming cost V 5 bases and J 1 base, with 12 bases left between them. Germline V gene data show CDR1 as PRHDT and CDR2 as FYEKMQ (reference sequence). This CDR3 has 14 amino acids. The CDR3 bases are TGTGCCAGCAGCCGGGTGGGGGTGTCCTACGAGCAGTACTTC. Translating gives CASSRVGVSYEQYF.

Comment on this clonotype: A read error may produce the germline difference seen at one junction end. The gene calls are TRBV9 and TRBJ2-3; 7 positions agree with TRBD2. The CDR3 is 18 residues long. CDR1 and CDR2 from the germline V gene are SGDLS and YYNGEE. Here the CDR3 DNA reads TGTACCAGCACCAGGAGCGGGATGGGTGGACGCGGCGGAGATACGCAGTATTTT. It translates to CTSTRSGMGGRGGDTQYF.

The rearrangement uses TRBV30 and TRBJ2-2, with D uncertain. This CDR3 region has 13 residues. In germline, CDR1 is GTSNPN, CDR2 SVGIG (reference sequence). V was clipped by 4 bases and J by 0 bases, with 6 bases between them. CDR3 in amino acids: CAWNRANTGELFF. Here the CDR3 DNA reads TGTGCCTGGAATAGGGCGAACACCGGGGAGCTGTTTTTT.

This clonotype was found a few times. An end of the junction does not agree with germline; a read error may underlie this. J is TRBJ1-5 and V is TRBV4-1; D may be TRBD1 (5 bases). This CDR3 spans 17 amino acids. Germline V gene lookup returns CDR1 MGHRA and CDR2 YSYEKL. CDR3 coding DNA: TGCGCCAACAGCCAAGCAACCCCGGGACGCGGCAATCAGCCCCAGCATTTT. It yields the protein CANSQATPGRGNQPQHF.

This clonotype was detected many times. This chain links TRBV7-9 with TRBJ1-3; a possible D gene is TRBD1 (6 bases). The length of the CDR3 is 16 residues. Trimming took 5 bases from V and 0 from J, leaving 14 bases between them. Germline V gene data show CDR1 as SEHNR and CDR2 as FQNEAQ (reference sequence). The CDR3 sequence: CASSTLDSNSGNTIYF. The CDR3 DNA sequence: TGTGCCAGCAGCACTCTGGACAGCAACTCTGGAAACACCATATATTTT.

The chain employs TRBV3-1 and TRBJ2-3, with a possible D match to TRBD1 (6 bases). The CDR3 covers 19 residues. The ends were cut back, 0 bases at V and 5 bases at J, with 24 bases in the middle. Germline V gene data show CDR1 as LGHDT and CDR2 as YNNKEL (reference sequence). In nucleotides, the CDR3 is TGTGCCAGCAGCCAAGATAGCCCAGGGGTTTTGGGCGATCAAGATACGCAGTATTTT. Amino acids: CASSQDSPGVLGDQDTQYF.

The chain couples TRBV9 to TRBJ2-3; D is possibly TRBD2 (6 bases). The CDR3 has 16 amino acids. Germline lookup yields CDR1 SGDLS and CDR2 YYNGEE. The V end was cut by 3 bases, the J end by 0 bases, with 14 bases between. The CDR3 nucleotides are TGTGCCAGCAGCGGTGGAGGGCTTACGAGCACAGATACGCAGTATTTT. It yields the protein CASSGGGLTSTDTQYF. Combining the CDR3 with reference TRBV9 and TRBJ2-3 gives the whole variable domain DSGVTQTPKHLITATGQRVTLRCSPRSGDLSVYWYQQSLDQGLQFLIQYYNGEERAKGNILERFSAQQFPDLHSELNLSSLELGDSALYFCASSGGGLTSTDTQYFGPGTRLTVL.

This clonotype has just a few counts. The chain has TRBV27 and TRBJ2-7, with D uncertain. Germline V gene sequence: CDR1 MNHEY, CDR2 SMNVEV (reference sequence). The V gene lost 4 bases and the J gene lost 2 bases, with 9 bases spanning the gap. This CDR3 has 13 amino acids. The CDR3 region is CASSYRSTYEQYF. CDR3 in DNA: TGTGCCAGCAGTTATCGCAGTACCTACGAGCAGTACTTC.

This clonotype was detected ten times or more. The chain joins TRBV7-9 to TRBJ1-6; D remains ambiguous. The germline gives CDR1 SEHNR, CDR2 FQNEAQ (reference sequence). The CDR3 extends over 14 amino acids. The V end was cut by 1 base, the J end by 7 bases, with 8 bases between. CDR3 DNA: TGTGCCAGCAGCTTAGGACGACTAAATTCACCCCTCCACTTT. Its translation: CASSLGRLNSPLHF.

In this sample, this clonotype turned up many times. The DNA of the CDR3 is TGTGCCAGCAGCCCGGACAGGGTTGACTATGGCTACACCTTC. Protein product: CASSPDRVDYGYTF. This chain joins TRBV3-1 and TRBJ1-2; 8 bases are a match to TRBD1. V gave up 4 bases and J gave up 3 bases; unmatched junction bases: 4. The germline V gene has CDR1 LGHDT and CDR2 YNNKEL (reference sequence). CDR3 length equals 14 residues.

V is TRBV11-3 and J is TRBJ2-5; 7 positions match TRBD2. The germline CDR1 and CDR2 sequences are SGHNT and YENEEA. The CDR3 runs to 15 residues. Trimming cost V 4 bases and J 5 bases; bases outside gene matches: 10. In DNA form, the CDR3 reads TGTGCCAGCAGCTCCGGACTAGATCAGGTGGAGACCCAGTACTTC. It encodes CASSSGLDQVETQYF.

J is TRBJ2-5 and V is TRBV12-3 or TRBV12-4; unclear D gene. This CDR3 has 13 amino acids. The germline V and J ends were trimmed by 7 bases and 2 bases, with 11 bases remaining between them. The CDR3 here is CASKVGDQETQYF. For the CDR3, the DNA is TGTGCCAGCAAAGTAGGAGATCAAGAGACCCAGTACTTC.

This clonotype appeared a few times. The chain has TRBV7-8 and TRBJ1-2; TRBD1 is a possible D gene (6 bases). This CDR3 contains 14 residues. Looked up from germline, CDR1 is SGHVS and CDR2 is FQNEAQ. With 1 base removed from V and 4 bases from J, the gap between germline ends came to 10 bases. The CDR3 DNA reads as TGTGCCAGCAGCTTAGGGGGGCCGATCTATGGCTACACCTTC. Its translation: CASSLGGPIYGYTF.

In this sample, this clonotype turned up once. V and J are TRBV6-2 or TRBV6-3 and TRBJ2-2; TRBD1 matches at 11 bases. The CDR3 runs to 16 residues. Germline loops: CDR1 MNHEY, CDR2 SVGEGT. V lost 6 bases to trimming and J lost 7 bases; unmatched junction nucleotides: 10. CDR3: CASSRTGTGGVGELFF. The CDR3 DNA reads TGTGCCAGCAGCAGAACCGGGACAGGGGGAGTCGGGGAGCTGTTTTTT.

Details on this clonotype: This may be a read error: a much more frequent sequence differs by one nucleotide. The chain is built from TRBV7-2 and TRBJ2-5, with TRBD2 identical over 7 bases. V shed 7 bases and J 2 bases; nucleotides not matched to a gene: 7. This CDR3 comprises 14 residues. CDR1 and CDR2 from the germline V gene are SGHTA and FQGNSA. The CDR3 sequence is CASNFLAEQETQYF. CDR3 in DNA: TGTGCCAGCAACTTTCTAGCGGAACAAGAGACCCAGTACTTC.